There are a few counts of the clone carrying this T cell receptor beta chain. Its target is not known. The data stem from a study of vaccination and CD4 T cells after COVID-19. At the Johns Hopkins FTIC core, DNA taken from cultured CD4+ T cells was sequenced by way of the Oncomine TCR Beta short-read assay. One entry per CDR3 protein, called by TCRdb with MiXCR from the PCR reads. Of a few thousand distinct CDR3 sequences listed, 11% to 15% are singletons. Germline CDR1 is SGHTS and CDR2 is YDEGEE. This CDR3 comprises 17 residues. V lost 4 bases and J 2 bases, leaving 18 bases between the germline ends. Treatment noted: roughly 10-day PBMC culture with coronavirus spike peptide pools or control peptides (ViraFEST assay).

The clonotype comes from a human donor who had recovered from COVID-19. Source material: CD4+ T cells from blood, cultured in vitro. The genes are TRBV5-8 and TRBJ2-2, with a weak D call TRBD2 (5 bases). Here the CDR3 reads CASSRRERSLNTGELFF. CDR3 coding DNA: TGTGCCAGCAGCAGAAGAGAGCGGTCTCTTAACACCGGGGAGCTGTTTTTT.